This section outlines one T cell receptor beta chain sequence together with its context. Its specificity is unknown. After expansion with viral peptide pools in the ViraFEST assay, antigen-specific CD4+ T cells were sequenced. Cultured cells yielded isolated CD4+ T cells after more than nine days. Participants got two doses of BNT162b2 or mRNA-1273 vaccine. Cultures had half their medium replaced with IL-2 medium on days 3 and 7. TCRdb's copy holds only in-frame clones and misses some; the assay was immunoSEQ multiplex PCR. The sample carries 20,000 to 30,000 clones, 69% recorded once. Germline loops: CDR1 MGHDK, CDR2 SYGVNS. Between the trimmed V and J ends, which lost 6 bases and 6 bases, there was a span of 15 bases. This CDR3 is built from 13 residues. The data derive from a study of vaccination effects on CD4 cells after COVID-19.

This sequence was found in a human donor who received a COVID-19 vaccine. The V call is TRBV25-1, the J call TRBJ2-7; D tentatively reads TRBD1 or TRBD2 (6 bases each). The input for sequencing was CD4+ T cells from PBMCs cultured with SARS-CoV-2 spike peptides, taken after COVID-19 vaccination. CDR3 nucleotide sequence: TGTGCCAGCAGCACGGGGGCGGTTCGCGAGCAGTACTTC. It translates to CASSTGAVREQYF.